These 24 T cell receptor beta chains were sequenced from one sample in a study of CD8 T cells in Susac syndrome. A quantity of roughly 0.5 to 1 ug RNA underwent reverse transcription using random hexamers. TCRdb re-analysed the immunoSEQ multiplex PCR reads in MiXCR, keeping a single row per CDR3 protein. The sample has some 450,000 distinct CDR3 sequences; more than 80% are singletons. Sample: CD8+ T cells from PBMCs. Receptors originate from a human donor with multiple sclerosis.

The chain links TRBV10-3 to TRBJ2-2; D is unclear. V lost 4 bases to trimming and J lost 6 bases, with 6 bases between them. CDR3 length: 12 residues. The germline V gene has CDR1 ENHRY and CDR2 SYGVKD. CDR3 region: CAISVGSGELFF. CDR3 in DNA: TGTGCCATCAGTGTTGGTTCCGGGGAGCTGTTTTTT.

The rearrangement links TRBV4-1 to TRBJ2-7; D remains unclear. CDR3 length: 14 amino acids. With 1 base removed from V and 0 bases from J, the gap between germline ends came to 7 bases. The germline gives CDR1 MGHRA, CDR2 YSYEKL. CDR3 DNA: TGCGCCAGCAGCCAAGTGGCCGGCTCCTACGAGCAGTACTTC. It is translated as CASSQVAGSYEQYF.

V is TRBV6-1 and J is TRBJ1-1; 7 bases fit TRBD1. Germline CDR1 is MNHNS and CDR2 is SASEGT. This CDR3 has 11 amino acids. V was clipped by 6 bases and J by 6 bases; unmatched bases: 1. CDR3 bases: TGTGCCAGCAGACAGGGGTCTGAAGCTTTCTTT. It codes for CASRQGSEAFF.

This clonotype was counted once. This chain uses TRBV27 with TRBJ2-1; the match to TRBD1 covers 7 bases. CDR3 size: 15 residues. The germline gives CDR1 MNHEY, CDR2 SMNVEV (reference sequence). The trim removed 7 bases at V and 7 bases at J, leaving 13 bases unmatched. The CDR3 reads CASIGLQGSNNEQFF. The CDR3 DNA reads TGTGCCAGCATCGGGCTACAGGGGAGTAATAATGAGCAGTTCTTC.

The V gene is TRBV3-1, the J gene TRBJ2-7; D possibly matches TRBD1 or TRBD2 (5 bases each). The CDR3 totals 15 residues. CDR1 is LGHDT and CDR2 is YNNKEL in the germline V gene (reference sequence). The ends were cut back, 0 bases at V and 5 bases at J, with 14 bases in the middle. This CDR3 is CASSQEGEGIDEQYF. The CDR3, as DNA: TGTGCCAGCAGCCAAGAAGGCGAGGGGATAGACGAGCAGTACTTC.

This rearrangement joins TRBV28 to TRBJ2-7; TRBD1 matches 7 bases. Germline trimming cut 5 bases from V and 1 base from J; bases unmatched to any gene: 8. This CDR3 contains 15 residues. Germline lookup yields CDR1 MDHEN and CDR2 SYDVKM. The CDR3 loop is CASSLIGQVSYEQYF. The CDR3 bases are TGTGCCAGCAGTCTAATTGGACAGGTATCCTACGAGCAGTACTTC.

The V and J genes are TRBV6-5 and TRBJ1-4; D possibly corresponds to TRBD1 (5 bases). The length of the CDR3 is 14 residues. The V gene lost 5 bases and the J gene lost 7 bases, with 14 bases spanning the gap. The germline CDR1 and CDR2 sequences are MNHEY and SVGAGI. CDR3 DNA sequence: TGTGCCAGCAGTAAGGAGGGGTTAGGTGAAAAACTGTTTTTT. Amino acids: CASSKEGLGEKLFF.

The chain joins TRBV5-4 to TRBJ1-6, with TRBD1 matching 7 bases. This CDR3 contains 15 residues. V dropped 2 bases and J dropped 6; count of bases not matched to a gene: 5. Germline CDR1 is SGHNT and CDR2 is YYREEE (reference sequence). Here the CDR3 DNA reads TGTGCCAGCAGCTTAGGACAGGCCAGTAATTCACCCCTCCACTTT. The encoded protein is CASSLGQASNSPLHF.

The chain combines TRBV29-1 with TRBJ1-1; 9 nucleotides align to TRBD1. This CDR3 is built from 14 residues. After removal of 7 bases from V and 4 bases from J, the junction contained 10 bases not matched to a gene. CDR1 SQVTM and CDR2 ANQGSEA come from the germline V gene. CDR3: CSARDLQGATEAFF. The DNA of the CDR3 is TGCAGCGCTCGGGACTTACAGGGGGCCACTGAAGCTTTCTTT.

The rearrangement joins TRBV28 to TRBJ2-4; 7 bases are shared with TRBD2. This CDR3 region has 14 residues. Germline CDR1 reads MDHEN; CDR2 reads SYDVKM. V shed 2 bases and J 7 bases; nucleotides not matched to a gene: 5. CDR3: CASSLERDFNIQYF. CDR3 bases: TGTGCCAGCAGTTTAGAGCGGGACTTCAACATTCAGTACTTC.

The V call is TRBV29-1, the J call TRBJ1-1; D ambiguous. Germline CDR1 is SQVTM and CDR2 is ANQGSEA. V gave up 0 bases and J gave up 1 base, with 6 bases separating them. CDR3 size: 13 residues. CDR3 sequence reads: CSVEDTRNTEAFF. Here the CDR3 DNA reads TGCAGCGTTGAAGATACCCGGAACACTGAAGCTTTCTTT.

The rearrangement uses TRBV27 and TRBJ2-7, with no clear D. Germline V gives CDR1 MNHEY, CDR2 SMNVEV (reference sequence). CDR3 length equals 13 residues. V shed 5 bases and J shed 7 bases, with 15 bases lying between them. The CDR3 DNA reads as TGTGCCAGCAGTGCTTTGAGAGGCTGGGAGCAGTACTTC. Translating it yields CASSALRGWEQYF.

This chain links TRBV12-3 or TRBV12-4 with TRBJ2-7, with 7 bases matching TRBD1. This CDR3 spans 15 amino acids. V gave up 6 bases and J gave up 5 bases; unmatched junction bases: 13. CDR3 nucleotide sequence: TGTGCCAGCAGATCCTCGCAGGGGGTTATCAACGAGCAGTACTTC. It is translated as CASRSSQGVINEQYF.

The J gene is TRBJ2-3, the V gene TRBV12-3 or TRBV12-4; 14 bases are shared with TRBD2. V trimming: 7 bases; J trimming: 5 bases; junction bases outside the gene matches: 8. CDR3 length equals 16 residues. The chain's CDR3 is CASTAGLAGGGDTQYF. CDR3 bases: TGTGCCAGCACCGCCGGACTAGCGGGAGGAGGAGATACGCAGTATTTT.

The chain couples TRBV20-1 to TRBJ2-3; D gene uncertain. Germline V gene lookup returns CDR1 DFQATT and CDR2 SNEGSKA (reference sequence). This CDR3 is built from 14 residues. Trimming took 0 bases from V and 5 from J, leaving 12 bases between them. The CDR3 sequence: CSARDYQTQDTQYF. CDR3 nucleotide sequence: TGCAGTGCTAGAGATTACCAGACGCAAGATACGCAGTATTTT.

This chain uses TRBV29-1 with TRBJ1-1; 9 bases line up with TRBD1. From germline, CDR1 is SQVTM and CDR2 ANQGSEA. CDR3 length: 13 amino acids. Trimming removed 7 bases from V and 0 bases from J; junction bases left unmatched: 3. The CDR3: CSAGTGLNTEAFF. The CDR3 nucleotides are TGCAGCGCTGGGACAGGGTTGAACACTGAAGCTTTCTTT.

This chain joins TRBV5-5 and TRBJ2-4; the D is unclear. V was pared by 2 bases and J by 5 bases, with 11 bases between. Per the germline V gene, CDR1 is SGHKS and CDR2 is YYEKEE (reference sequence). The CDR3 totals 14 residues. As DNA, the CDR3 is TGTGCCAGCAGCTTCGTGGGATTTGAAAACATTCAGTACTTC. Translated: CASSFVGFENIQYF. The complete variable domain, with remaining parts taken from reference TRBV5-5 and TRBJ2-4, reads DAGVTQSPTHLIKTRGQQVTLRCSPISGHKSVSWYQQVLGQGPQFIFQYYEKEERGRGNFPDRFSARQFPNYSSELNVNALLLGDSALYLCASSFVGFENIQYFGAGTRLSVL.

The V call is TRBV7-9, the J call TRBJ1-1; D is ambiguous. Trimming removed 1 base from V and 7 bases from J, with 13 bases in between. CDR1 is SEHNR, CDR2 FQNEAQ, per germline (reference sequence). The CDR3 consists of 14 residues. CDR3 residues: CASSLEGLGDEAFF. CDR3 coding DNA: TGTGCCAGCAGCTTAGAGGGCCTTGGAGATGAAGCTTTCTTT.

V usage is TRBV11-2 and J usage is TRBJ2-7, with D unclear. Germline values: CDR1 SGHAT, CDR2 FQNNGV. With 5 bases removed from V and 2 bases from J, the gap between germline ends came to 22 bases. The length of the CDR3 is 17 residues. The CDR3 protein is CASSLVVAATLPYEQYF. The CDR3 coding sequence is TGTGCCAGCAGCCTTGTAGTGGCAGCTACTCTTCCCTACGAGCAGTACTTC.

For the CDR3, the DNA is TGTGCCAGCAGCTTGGACCTGGTCCCTAACTATGGCTACACCTTC. The encoded protein is CASSLDLVPNYGYTF. The V gene is TRBV5-4, the J gene TRBJ1-2; unclear D gene. In germline, CDR1 is SGHNT, CDR2 YYREEE (reference sequence). The CDR3 loop spans 15 amino acids. V was cut by 0 bases and J by 0 bases, with 9 bases left in between.

The count of this clonotype is one. V gene TRBV4-1 combines with J gene TRBJ1-3; 8 bases are a match to TRBD1. The CDR3 runs 15 residues. V lost 0 bases and J lost 4; bases outside the gene matches: 2. The germline V gene has CDR1 MGHRA and CDR2 YSYEKL. For the CDR3, the DNA is TGCGCCAGCAGCCAAGATCAGGGGGCCGGAAACACCATATATTTT. Translated, it gives CASSQDQGAGNTIYF.

V gene TRBV30 combines with J gene TRBJ2-7; 8 bases align to TRBD1. The CDR3 consists of 14 residues. V shed 1 base, J shed 2 bases, and the junction held 4 bases outside the gene matches. Germline CDR1 and CDR2: GTSNPN and SVGIG (reference sequence). This chain's CDR3 is CAWSDDRGPYEQYF. The DNA for the CDR3 is TGTGCCTGGAGTGACGACAGGGGACCCTACGAGCAGTACTTC. Based on the CDR3 plus reference TRBV30 and TRBJ2-7, the full variable domain is SQTIHQWPATLVQPVGSPLSLECTVEGTSNPNLYWYRQAAGRGLQLLFYSVGIGQISSEVPQNLSASRPQDRQFILSSKKLLLSDSGFYLCAWSDDRGPYEQYFGPGTRLTVT.

This rearrangement joins TRBV27 to TRBJ2-7, with 9 bases lining up with TRBD1. The trim removed 3 bases at V and 3 bases at J, leaving 3 bases unmatched. Germline CDR1 reads MNHEY; CDR2 reads SMNVEV (reference sequence). The CDR3 has 14 amino acids. Here the CDR3 reads CASSLLGQGYEQYF. CDR3 DNA: TGTGCCAGCAGTTTGTTGGGACAGGGCTACGAGCAGTACTTC.

This clonotype appeared once. The rearrangement uses TRBV20-1 and TRBJ2-7, with TRBD1 matching 7 bases. The length of the CDR3 is 15 residues. V was pared by 2 bases and J by 2 bases, with 9 bases of the junction left unmatched. In germline, CDR1 is DFQATT, CDR2 SNEGSKA (reference sequence). CDR3 sequence reads: CSARRTGTETYEQYF. CDR3 sequence (DNA): TGCAGTGCTAGACGGACAGGCACTGAAACCTACGAGCAGTACTTC.